This TCR beta chain was found in a study of long-term antiretroviral therapy in people with HIV. The assay, immunoSEQ v3.0, was run at survey level. Here immunoSEQ multiplex PCR was the method, and the copy in TCRdb shows in-frame clones only, minus some. The sample holds 20,000 to 25,000 clones, about 89% seen once. The CDR3 has 14 amino acids. V gave up 4 bases and J gave up 1 base, with 7 bases separating them. Germline V gene data show CDR1 as MDHEN and CDR2 as SYDVKM. The TCR sequence derives from a woman aged 50 to 65 with HIV. The J gene is TRBJ2-2, the V gene TRBV28; no definite D call. This material consisted of unsorted PBMCs, taken roughly 2.7 years after starting antiretroviral therapy. For the CDR3, the DNA is TGTGCCAGCAGTTCAGCAGGGAACACCGGGGAGCTGTTTTTT. Translating it yields CASSSAGNTGELFF.